What follows describes a single T cell receptor beta chain. Antigen: not known. This table comes from immunoSEQ multiplex PCR, and its TCRdb copy is limited to in-frame clones, with some not included. The data show over 120,000 clones, approximately 90% seen once. This entry belongs to a study of T cell responses to AZD1222 COVID-19 vaccine. Findings of the study overall: The reported proportion of spike-specific TCRs targeting unmutated variant regions was nearly half.

This CDR3 spans 15 amino acids. Germline values: CDR1 MNHEY, CDR2 SVGAGI. Trimming removed 6 bases at V and 4 bases at J, with 18 bases between. The receptor's source is an adult in good health. The sequenced sample was peripheral blood, obtained on day 0 of AZD1222 vaccination. The chain links TRBV6-5 to TRBJ1-1; possible D gene TRBD1, 5 bases. As DNA, the CDR3 is TGTGCCAGCAGCCGGGAAAGGGGAGGAGGCACTGAAGCTTTCTTT. This codes for CASSRERGGGTEAFF.